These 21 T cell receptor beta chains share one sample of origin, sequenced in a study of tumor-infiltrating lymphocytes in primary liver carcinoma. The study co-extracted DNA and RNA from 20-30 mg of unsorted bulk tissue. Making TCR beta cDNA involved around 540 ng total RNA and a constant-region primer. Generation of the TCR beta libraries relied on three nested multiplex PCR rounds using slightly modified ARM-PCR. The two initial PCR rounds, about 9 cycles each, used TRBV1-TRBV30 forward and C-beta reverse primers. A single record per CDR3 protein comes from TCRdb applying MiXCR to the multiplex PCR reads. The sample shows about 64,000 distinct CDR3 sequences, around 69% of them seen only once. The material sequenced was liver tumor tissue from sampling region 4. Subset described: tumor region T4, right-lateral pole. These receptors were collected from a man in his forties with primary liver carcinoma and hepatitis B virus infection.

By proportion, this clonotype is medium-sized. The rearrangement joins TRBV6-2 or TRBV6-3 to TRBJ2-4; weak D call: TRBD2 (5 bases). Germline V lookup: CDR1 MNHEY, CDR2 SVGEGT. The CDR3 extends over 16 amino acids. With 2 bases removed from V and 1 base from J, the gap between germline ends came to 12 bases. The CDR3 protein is CASSYSLAGAKNIQYF. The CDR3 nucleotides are TGTGCCAGCAGTTACAGTCTAGCTGGGGCCAAAAACATTCAGTACTTC.

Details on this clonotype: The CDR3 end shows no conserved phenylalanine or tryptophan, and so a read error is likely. The CDR3 spells CSAWTGPSYEQYL. CDR3 sequence (DNA): TGCAGCGCCTGGACAGGCCCTTCCTACGAGCAGTACTTA. The chain links TRBV29-1 to TRBJ2-7; TRBD1 matches 7 bases. CDR3 length: 13 residues. CDR1 SQVTM and CDR2 ANQGSEA come from the germline V gene. The junction had 7 bases not matched to a gene; V was cut back by 7 bases and J by 1 base.

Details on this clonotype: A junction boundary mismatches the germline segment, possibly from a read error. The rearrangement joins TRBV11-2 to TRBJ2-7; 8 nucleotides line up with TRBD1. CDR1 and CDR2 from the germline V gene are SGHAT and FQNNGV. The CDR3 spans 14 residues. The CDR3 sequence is CASSFEQGVYGQCF. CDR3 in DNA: TGTGCCAGCAGCTTCGAACAGGGGGTTTACGGGCAGTGCTTC.

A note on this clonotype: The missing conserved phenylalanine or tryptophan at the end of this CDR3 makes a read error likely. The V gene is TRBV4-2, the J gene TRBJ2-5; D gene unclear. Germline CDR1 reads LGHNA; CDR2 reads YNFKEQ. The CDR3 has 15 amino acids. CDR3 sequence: CATSQDLGSVETQYS. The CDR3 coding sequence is TGTGCCACCAGCCAAGACCTGGGATCGGTGGAGACCCAGTACTCC.

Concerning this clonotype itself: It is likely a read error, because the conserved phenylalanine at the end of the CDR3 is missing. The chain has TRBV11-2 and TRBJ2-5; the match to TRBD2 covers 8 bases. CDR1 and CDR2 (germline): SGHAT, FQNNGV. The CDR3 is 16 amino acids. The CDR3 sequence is CDSAQTPGGGKETQYL. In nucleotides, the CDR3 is TGTGACAGCGCCCAAACTCCTGGCGGGGGGAAAGAGACCCAGTACTTG.

The CDR3 here is CSVEGDRGRAETQYF. In DNA, the CDR3 is TGCAGCGTTGAGGGGGACAGAGGGAGGGCAGAGACCCAGTACTTC. This rearrangement joins TRBV29-1 to TRBJ2-5; D may match TRBD1 or TRBD2 (7 bases each). The CDR3 sequence is 15 residues long. Germline CDR1 SQVTM, CDR2 ANQGSEA. The germline V and J ends were trimmed by 3 bases and 4 bases, with 18 bases remaining between them. The full variable domain, completed using reference TRBV29-1 and TRBJ2-5, is SAVISQKPSRDICQRGTSLTIQCQVDSQVTMMFWYRQQPGQSLTLIATANQGSEATYESGFVIDKFPISRPNLTFSTLTVSNMSPEDSSIYLCSVEGDRGRAETQYFGPGTRLLVL.

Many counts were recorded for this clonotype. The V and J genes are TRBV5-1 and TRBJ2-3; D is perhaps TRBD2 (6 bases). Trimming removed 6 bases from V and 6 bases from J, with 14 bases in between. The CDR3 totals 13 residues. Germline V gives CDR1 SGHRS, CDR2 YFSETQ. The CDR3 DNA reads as TGCGCCAGCAAGTTGGACGCGGGGGATACGCAGTATTTT. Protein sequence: CASKLDAGDTQYF.

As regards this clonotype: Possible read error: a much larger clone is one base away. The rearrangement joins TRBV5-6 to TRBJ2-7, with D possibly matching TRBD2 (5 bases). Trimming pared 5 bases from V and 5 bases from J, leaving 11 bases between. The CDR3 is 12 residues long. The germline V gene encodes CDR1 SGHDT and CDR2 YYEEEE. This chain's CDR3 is CASRIGENEQYF. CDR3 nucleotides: TGTGCCAGCAGAATCGGGGAAAACGAGCAGTACTTC. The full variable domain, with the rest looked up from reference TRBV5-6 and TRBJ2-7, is DAGVTQSPTHLIKTRGQQVTLRCSPKSGHDTVSWYQQALGQGPQFIFQYYEEEERQRGNFPDRFSGHQFPNYSSELNVNALLLGDSALYLCASRIGENEQYFGPGTRLTVT.

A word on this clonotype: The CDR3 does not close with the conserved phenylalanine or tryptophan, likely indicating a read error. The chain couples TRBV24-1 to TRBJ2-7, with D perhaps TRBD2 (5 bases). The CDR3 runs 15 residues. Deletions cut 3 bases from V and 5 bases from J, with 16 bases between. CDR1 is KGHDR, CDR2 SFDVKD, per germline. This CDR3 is CATSDPGRGRHEQYS. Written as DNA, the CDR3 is TGTGCCACCAGTGATCCGGGTAGAGGGCGCCACGAGCAGTACTCC.

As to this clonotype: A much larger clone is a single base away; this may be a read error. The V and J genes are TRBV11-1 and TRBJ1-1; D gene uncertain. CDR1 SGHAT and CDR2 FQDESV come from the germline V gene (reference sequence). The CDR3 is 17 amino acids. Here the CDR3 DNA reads TGTGCCAGCAGCATAGCGTCGGGCGCCCCCGGGAACACTGAAGCTTTCTTT. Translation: CASSIASGAPGNTEAFF.

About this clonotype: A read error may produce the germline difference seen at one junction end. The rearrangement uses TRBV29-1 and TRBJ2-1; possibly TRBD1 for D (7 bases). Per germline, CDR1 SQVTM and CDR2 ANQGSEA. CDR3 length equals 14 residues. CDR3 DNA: TGCAGCCTTCCTAGGACAGGAGGGTTTAATGAGCATTTCTTC. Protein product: CSLPRTGGFNEHFF.

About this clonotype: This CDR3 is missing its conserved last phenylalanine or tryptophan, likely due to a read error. The CDR3 protein is CASSQGGESNQPQHY. CDR3 coding DNA: TGTGCCAGCAGCCAAGGGGGTGAAAGCAATCAGCCCCAGCATTAT. This chain joins TRBV4-2 and TRBJ1-5; D unresolved. The CDR3 totals 15 residues. Germline V gives CDR1 LGHNA, CDR2 YNFKEQ. V was clipped by 1 base and J by 1 base, with 8 bases between them.

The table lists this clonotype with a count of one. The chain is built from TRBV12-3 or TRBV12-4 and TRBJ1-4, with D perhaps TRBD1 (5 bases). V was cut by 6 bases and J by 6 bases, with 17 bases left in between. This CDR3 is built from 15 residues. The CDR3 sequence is CASSWTQAGDEKLFF. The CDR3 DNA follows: TGTGCCAGCAGCTGGACACAAGCAGGAGATGAAAAACTGTTTTTT.

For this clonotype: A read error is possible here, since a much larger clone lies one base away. CDR3 amino acids: CASSPPRQGFDKQYF. The CDR3 DNA reads as TGTGCCAGCAGCCCGCCACGACAGGGCTTCGACAAGCAGTACTTC. J is TRBJ2-7 and V is TRBV28, with 7 bases aligning to TRBD1. V was pared by 6 bases and J by 8 bases, with 16 bases of the junction left unmatched. CDR1 and CDR2 (germline): MDHEN, SYDVKM. The CDR3 runs 15 residues.

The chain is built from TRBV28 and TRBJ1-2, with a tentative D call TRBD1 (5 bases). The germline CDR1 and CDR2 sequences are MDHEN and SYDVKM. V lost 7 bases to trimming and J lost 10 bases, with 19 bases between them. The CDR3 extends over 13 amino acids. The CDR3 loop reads CASTTGQFYVYTF. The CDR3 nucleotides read TGTGCCAGCACCACGGGGCAGTTCTACGTCTACACCTTC.

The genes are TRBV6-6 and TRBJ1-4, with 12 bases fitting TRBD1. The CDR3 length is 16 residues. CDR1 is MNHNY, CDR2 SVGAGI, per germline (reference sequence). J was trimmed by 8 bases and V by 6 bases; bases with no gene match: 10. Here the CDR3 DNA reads TGTGCCAGCAGCAGCCGGGACAGGGGGCGAGGCGAAAAACTGTTTTTT. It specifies CASSSRDRGRGEKLFF.

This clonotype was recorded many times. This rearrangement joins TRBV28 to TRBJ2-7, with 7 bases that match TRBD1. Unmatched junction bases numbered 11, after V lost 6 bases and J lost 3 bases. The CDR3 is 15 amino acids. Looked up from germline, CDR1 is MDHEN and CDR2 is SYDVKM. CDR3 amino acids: CASRRQGSKNYEQYF. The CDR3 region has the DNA TGTGCCAGCAGAAGACAGGGAAGTAAGAACTACGAGCAGTACTTC.

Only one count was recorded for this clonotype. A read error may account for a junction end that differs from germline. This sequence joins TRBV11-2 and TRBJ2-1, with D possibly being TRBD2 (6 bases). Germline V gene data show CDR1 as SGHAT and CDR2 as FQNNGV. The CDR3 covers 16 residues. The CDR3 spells CTSSLELLAAMNEQFF. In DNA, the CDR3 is TGCACCAGCAGCTTAGAGCTCTTAGCGGCAATGAATGAGCAGTTCTTC.

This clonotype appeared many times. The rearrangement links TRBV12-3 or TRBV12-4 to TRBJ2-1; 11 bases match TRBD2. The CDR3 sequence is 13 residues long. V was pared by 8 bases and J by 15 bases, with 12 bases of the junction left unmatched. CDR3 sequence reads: CASAGLAGPRGFF. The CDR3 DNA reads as TGTGCCAGCGCCGGACTAGCGGGCCCCAGAGGGTTCTTC.

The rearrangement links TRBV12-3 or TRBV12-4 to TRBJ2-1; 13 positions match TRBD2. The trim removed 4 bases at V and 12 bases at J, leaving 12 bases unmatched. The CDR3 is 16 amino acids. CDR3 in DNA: TGTGCCAGCAGTTATGGACTAGCGGGAGTGGCGGACGTGCAGTTCTTC. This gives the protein CASSYGLAGVADVQFF.

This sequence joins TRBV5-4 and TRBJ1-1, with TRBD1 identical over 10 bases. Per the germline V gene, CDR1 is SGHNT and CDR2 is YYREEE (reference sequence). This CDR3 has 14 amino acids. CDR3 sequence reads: CSTSSTGGGTEAFF. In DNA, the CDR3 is TGTTCCACCAGCTCGACAGGGGGCGGCACTGAAGCTTTCTTT.